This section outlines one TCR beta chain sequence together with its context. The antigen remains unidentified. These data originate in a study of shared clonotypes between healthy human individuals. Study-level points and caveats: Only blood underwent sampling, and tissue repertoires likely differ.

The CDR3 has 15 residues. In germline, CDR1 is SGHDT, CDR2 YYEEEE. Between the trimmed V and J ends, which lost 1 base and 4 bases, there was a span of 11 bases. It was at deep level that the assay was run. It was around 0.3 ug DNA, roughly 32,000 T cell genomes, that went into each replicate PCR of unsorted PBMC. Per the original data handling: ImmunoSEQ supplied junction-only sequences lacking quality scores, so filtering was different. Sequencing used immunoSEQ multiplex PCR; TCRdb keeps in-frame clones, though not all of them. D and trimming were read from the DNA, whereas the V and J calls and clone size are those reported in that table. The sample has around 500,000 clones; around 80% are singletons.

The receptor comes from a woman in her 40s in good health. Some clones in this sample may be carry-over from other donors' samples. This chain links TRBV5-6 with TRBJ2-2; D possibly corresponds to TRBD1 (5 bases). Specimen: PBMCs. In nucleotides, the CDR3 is TGTGCCAGCAGCTTGTTGACAGCCCCCACCGGGGAGCTGTTTTTT. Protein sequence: CASSLLTAPTGELFF.